Listed below are T cell receptor beta chains from one sample, sequenced in a study of vaccination and CD4 T cells after COVID-19. No antigen has been assigned to these receptors. MiXCR, applied by TCRdb to the PCR reads, yields one record per CDR3 protein. Counted here are under 25,000 distinct CDR3 sequences, around 44% occurring once; the ten biggest clones make up roughly 25%. The material sequenced was CD4+ T cells from blood, cultured in vitro, taken before SARS-CoV-2 vaccination. These receptors all stem from a human donor who had recovered from COVID-19. The CDR3 runs from the conserved cysteine through the conserved F or W. The D gene is left open where the match is weak. The listing skips clone size in some rows; elsewhere it reads once, few, many or a size class.

J: TRBJ2-7
D: NA
V: TRBV27
size: NA
CDR3: CASLMRGSSYEQYF
DNA: TGTGCCAGCCTGATGAGGGGGAGCTCCTACGAGCAGTACTTC

J: TRBJ2-3
D: TRBD2
V: TRBV12-3/TRBV12-4
size: NA
CDR3: CASSRRTSLADTQYF
DNA: TGTGCCAGCAGTCGAAGGACTAGTTTGGCAGATACGCAGTATTTT

J: TRBJ1-1
D: NA
V: TRBV20-1
size: few
CDR3: CSARTELQNTEAFF
DNA: TGCAGTGCTAGGACTGAATTACAGAACACTGAAGCTTTCTTT

J: TRBJ2-7
D: NA
V: TRBV20-1
size: few
CDR3: CSAEEGRGAYEQYF
DNA: TGCAGTGCCGAAGAGGGCAGGGGAGCGTACGAGCAGTACTTC

J: TRBJ2-5
D: TRBD2
V: TRBV20-1
size: NA
CDR3: CSANRFLAGVSETQYF
DNA: TGCAGTGCTAATCGCTTTCTAGCGGGGGTTAGTGAGACCCAGTACTTC

J: TRBJ1-3
D: TRBD1
V: TRBV6-1
size: NA
CDR3: CASLWSGDRVENTIYF
DNA: TGTGCCAGCCTTTGGAGCGGGGACAGGGTGGAGAACACCATATATTTT

J: TRBJ2-5
D: NA
V: TRBV19
size: NA
CDR3: CASSIQGQETQYF
DNA: TGTGCCAGTAGTATACAGGGCCAAGAGACCCAGTACTTC

J: TRBJ2-3
D: NA
V: TRBV12-3/TRBV12-4
size: once
CDR3: CASSLRRGGIGQYF
DNA: TGTGCCAGCAGTTTAAGGAGGGGGGGGATAGGGCAGTATTTT

J: TRBJ2-5
D: TRBD1
V: TRBV7-6
size: NA
CDR3: CASSLALSRGKQETQYF
DNA: TGTGCCAGCAGCTTAGCGCTGAGCAGGGGGAAACAAGAGACCCAGTACTTC

J: TRBJ2-7
D: TRBD1
V: TRBV18
size: NA
CDR3: CASSLIGQAYEQYF
DNA: TGTGCCAGCTCACTAATAGGACAGGCCTACGAGCAGTACTTC

J: TRBJ2-3
D: NA
V: TRBV5-4
size: NA
CDR3: CASSLAGAADTQYF
DNA: TGTGCCAGCAGCTTGGCAGGGGCTGCAGATACGCAGTATTTT

J: TRBJ1-1
D: TRBD1
V: TRBV27
size: NA
CDR3: CASSWDSWDTEAFF
DNA: TGTGCCAGCAGTTGGGACAGCTGGGACACTGAAGCTTTCTTT

J: TRBJ1-1
D: NA
V: TRBV27
size: NA
CDR3: CASSPQGPPLNTEAFF
DNA: TGTGCCAGCAGTCCTCAAGGACCGCCACTAAACACTGAAGCTTTCTTT

J: TRBJ2-7
D: TRBD1
V: TRBV15
size: NA
CDR3: CATSRDLGGRQYF
DNA: TGTGCCACCAGCAGAGATTTAGGGGGCCGACAGTACTTC

J: TRBJ1-6
D: NA
V: TRBV27
size: NA
CDR3: CASSFRTGGSPLHF
DNA: TGTGCCAGCAGTTTTCGAACGGGTGGTTCACCCCTCCACTTT

J: TRBJ2-3
D: TRBD1
V: TRBV15
size: NA
CDR3: CATSSSLPGQGFTDTQYF
DNA: TGTGCCACCAGCAGTTCGCTACCGGGACAGGGTTTCACAGATACGCAGTATTTT

J: TRBJ2-5
D: NA
V: TRBV20-1
size: few
CDR3: CSASMGPSAQETQYF
DNA: TGCAGTGCTAGTATGGGTCCTAGCGCTCAGGAGACCCAGTACTTC

J: TRBJ2-5
D: TRBD1
V: TRBV28
size: once
CDR3: CASRTGGFQETQYF
DNA: TGTGCCAGCAGGACAGGGGGATTCCAAGAGACCCAGTACTTC

J: TRBJ2-2
D: NA
V: TRBV6-5
size: NA
CDR3: CASSYSRQAAGELFF
DNA: TGTGCCAGCAGTTACTCGAGGCAGGCGGCCGGGGAGCTGTTTTTT

J: TRBJ2-1
D: TRBD1
V: TRBV19
size: NA
CDR3: CASSKPGDRGRFEQFF
DNA: TGTGCCAGTAGTAAGCCCGGGGACAGGGGGAGGTTCGAGCAGTTCTTC

J: TRBJ2-1
D: TRBD2
V: TRBV20-1
size: few
CDR3: CSARPAPGLAGGSSYNEQFF
DNA: TGCAGTGCTAGGCCCGCTCCGGGACTAGCGGGGGGGTCCTCCTACAATGAGCAGTTCTTC

J: TRBJ1-1
D: NA
V: TRBV12-1
size: NA
CDR3: CASSPKAGYTEAFF
DNA: TGTGCCAGCAGCCCAAAAGCTGGGTACACTGAAGCTTTCTTT

J: TRBJ2-1
D: TRBD2
V: TRBV20-1
size: NA
CDR3: CSAQREGGSEQFF
DNA: TGCAGTGCCCAGCGGGAGGGCGGGAGTGAGCAGTTCTTC

J: TRBJ2-6
D: NA
V: TRBV4-1
size: once
CDR3: CASSQDMGSGANVLTF
DNA: TGCGCCAGCAGCCAAGATATGGGATCTGGGGCCAACGTCCTGACTTTC